One sample yielded the 32 T cell receptor beta chains listed below, sequenced in a study of lymphopenia after photon versus proton radiotherapy. This table comes from immunoSEQ multiplex PCR, and its TCRdb copy is limited to in-frame clones, with some not included. The sample carries 37,000 or so clones, 86% recorded once. The starting material was peripheral blood, obtained from a patient treated with proton-based radiotherapy. These receptors came from a woman in her seventies with pancreatic cancer. Some clones in this sample may be carry-over from other donors' samples.

J is TRBJ1-2 and V is TRBV19, with D possibly being TRBD1 (5 bases). This CDR3 has 12 amino acids. Germline-derived CDR1 and CDR2 are LNHDA and SQIVND (reference sequence). DNA for the CDR3: TGTGCTTCGGGGGGTACTAACTATGGCTACACCTTC. Protein product: CASGGTNYGYTF.

V gene TRBV5-1 combines with J gene TRBJ2-2; maybe TRBD2 (6 bases). CDR1 and CDR2 (germline): SGHRS, YFSETQ. The CDR3 runs to 13 residues. V gave up 5 bases and J gave up 6 bases, with 11 bases separating them. CDR3 amino acids: CASSLGGAGELFF. CDR3 in DNA: TGCGCCAGCAGTCTGGGAGGAGCCGGGGAGCTGTTTTTT.

This clone was seen a few times. The V call is TRBV19, the J call TRBJ2-7; the D call may be TRBD1 or TRBD2 (5 bases each). Germline CDR1 is LNHDA and CDR2 is SQIVND (reference sequence). CDR3 length: 14 amino acids. V was trimmed by 3 bases and J by 2 bases, leaving 11 bases between them. DNA of the CDR3: TGTGCCAGTAGTATCGGGGCGGGTCCCTACGAGCAGTACTTC. As protein: CASSIGAGPYEQYF.

The rearrangement joins TRBV19 to TRBJ2-1; no definite D call. Germline values: CDR1 LNHDA, CDR2 SQIVND (reference sequence). V was pared by 3 bases and J by 3 bases, with 9 bases between. The CDR3 is 14 residues long. The CDR3 DNA reads as TGTGCCAGTAGTATCCCCTTTATCTACAATGAGCAGTTCTTC. Amino acids: CASSIPFIYNEQFF.

The chain couples TRBV28 to TRBJ2-3; no firm D call. V was trimmed by 4 bases and J by 2 bases, leaving 10 bases between them. The germline CDR1 and CDR2 sequences are MDHEN and SYDVKM. This CDR3 spans 14 amino acids. The CDR3 here is CASSSGSFTDTQYF. The CDR3 DNA sequence: TGTGCCAGCAGTTCCGGATCATTCACAGATACGCAGTATTTT.

The chain combines TRBV19 with TRBJ1-1, with D tentatively TRBD1 (5 bases). The CDR3 is 14 amino acids. In germline, CDR1 is LNHDA, CDR2 SQIVND (reference sequence). The V gene lost 2 bases and the J gene lost 1 base, with 8 bases spanning the gap. The CDR3 coding sequence is TGTGCCAGTAGTATATGGGGCTCGAACACTGAAGCTTTCTTT. Its protein product is CASSIWGSNTEAFF.

This chain links TRBV4-1 with TRBJ1-1; D gene unclear. Germline CDR1 is MGHRA and CDR2 is YSYEKL. Trimming removed 1 base at V and 8 bases at J, with 5 bases between. This CDR3 is built from 11 residues. In DNA, the CDR3 is TGCGCCAGCAGCCAAGGTGTAGAAGCTTTCTTT. It is translated as CASSQGVEAFF.

This clone occurred once. This chain links TRBV7-8 with TRBJ1-4; no clear D gene. This CDR3 region has 16 residues. Germline V gene lookup returns CDR1 SGHVS and CDR2 FQNEAQ. V lost 1 base, J lost 7 bases, and 16 bases lay in between. CDR3 residues: CASSLVIDPDGEKLFF. CDR3 DNA sequence: TGTGCCAGCAGCTTAGTAATAGACCCCGATGGTGAAAAACTGTTTTTT.

The chain combines TRBV6-5 with TRBJ1-1, with D perhaps matching TRBD1 (6 bases). The V end was cut by 6 bases, the J end by 0 bases, with 14 bases between. The CDR3 spans 15 residues. Germline V gene lookup returns CDR1 MNHEY and CDR2 SVGAGI. The CDR3 DNA reads TGTGCCAGCAGACCTATTACAGGGATGAACACTGAAGCTTTCTTT. The encoded protein is CASRPITGMNTEAFF.

This chain uses TRBV11-3 with TRBJ2-5; TRBD1 matches at 7 bases. CDR1 SGHNT and CDR2 YENEEA come from the germline V gene. CDR3 length: 12 amino acids. V gave up 3 bases and J gave up 5 bases; unmatched junction bases: 0. The CDR3 loop reads CASSLTGETQYF. The CDR3 nucleotides read TGTGCCAGCAGCTTGACAGGGGAGACCCAGTACTTC.

The chain uses TRBV30 and TRBJ2-7; 10 bases are a match to TRBD1. Per germline, CDR1 GTSNPN and CDR2 SVGIG (reference sequence). The V and J ends lost 3 bases and 2 bases, in that order; junction bases with no gene match: 4. The CDR3 is 14 amino acids. This CDR3 is CAWSAGTGAYEQYF. CDR3 in DNA: TGTGCCTGGAGCGCCGGGACAGGGGCCTACGAGCAGTACTTC.

This chain uses TRBV5-1 with TRBJ1-2; tentative D call: TRBD1 (6 bases). The CDR3 is 17 amino acids. The germline gives CDR1 SGHRS, CDR2 YFSETQ. V lost 0 bases, J lost 4 bases, and 19 bases lay in between. The CDR3 loop reads CASSLGTTGLQFYGYTF. The DNA for the CDR3 is TGCGCCAGCAGCTTGGGTACCACAGGGCTCCAATTCTATGGCTACACCTTC. Filled out from reference TRBV5-1 and TRBJ1-2, the complete variable domain reads KAGVTQTPRYLIKTRGQQVTLSCSPISGHRSVSWYQQTPGQGLQFLFEYFSETQRNKGNFPGRFSGRQFSNSRSEMNVSTLELGDSALYLCASSLGTTGLQFYGYTFGSGTRLTVV.

The CDR3 coding sequence is TGTGCCAGCAGCCTAATAGGGGGACTAGCGGGAGTTGAGACCCAGTACTTC. Translated: CASSLIGGLAGVETQYF. This chain joins TRBV7-9 and TRBJ2-5; 14 bases fit TRBD2. CDR3 length: 17 amino acids. CDR1 is SEHNR and CDR2 is FQNEAQ in the germline V gene (reference sequence). Unmatched junction bases numbered 10, after V lost 5 bases and J lost 5 bases.

This sequence joins TRBV28 and TRBJ2-1; D is perhaps TRBD1 (5 bases). The V gene's germline CDR1 is MDHEN and CDR2 SYDVKM. This CDR3 comprises 13 residues. Between the trimmed V and J ends, which lost 4 bases and 8 bases, there was a span of 12 bases. Written as DNA, the CDR3 is TGTGCCAGCAGTTATTTGGCCAGGGATGAGCAGTTCTTC. It codes for CASSYLARDEQFF.

The count of this clone is one. The CDR3, as DNA: TGTGCCAGCAGCTGGGGGACAGCATCTAACTATGGCTACACCTTC. Translation: CASSWGTASNYGYTF. The V gene is TRBV7-8, the J gene TRBJ1-2; 7 bases agree with TRBD1. Germline CDR1 reads SGHVS; CDR2 reads FQNEAQ. The CDR3 length is 15 residues. V lost 4 bases to trimming and J lost 0 bases; unmatched junction nucleotides: 5.

This clone was detected only once. The rearrangement uses TRBV10-2 and TRBJ2-5; D gene ambiguous. V was cut by 3 bases and J by 1 base, with 9 bases left in between. This CDR3 is built from 14 residues. CDR1 is WSHSY and CDR2 is SAAADI in the germline V gene. In DNA form, the CDR3 reads TGCGCCAGCAGTGAATGGCAAGGCCAAGAGACCCAGTACTTC. Amino acid sequence: CASSEWQGQETQYF.

This sequence joins TRBV29-1 and TRBJ2-1; the match to TRBD2 covers 8 bases. V lost 6 bases and J lost 12; bases outside the gene matches: 4. The CDR3 runs 10 residues. The V gene's germline CDR1 is SQVTM and CDR2 ANQGSEA. CDR3 nucleotide sequence: TGCAGCGTCGAAACTAGCGGGCAGTTCTTC. Encoded protein: CSVETSGQFF.

The chain recombines TRBV6-6 with TRBJ1-5; unclear D gene. Trimming cost V 6 bases and J 7 bases, with 13 bases left between them. In germline, CDR1 is MNHNY, CDR2 SVGAGI (reference sequence). CDR3 size: 13 residues. The CDR3 is CASSPDRRQPQHF. CDR3 nucleotides: TGTGCCAGCAGCCCGGACCGGCGGCAGCCCCAGCATTTT.

The chain uses TRBV5-1 and TRBJ2-7; D is unclear. In germline, CDR1 is SGHRS, CDR2 YFSETQ. This CDR3 spans 14 amino acids. V lost 4 bases, J lost 1 base, and 12 bases lay in between. CDR3 DNA: TGCGCCAGCAGCAGGAAAGACGGTTCCTACGAGCAGTACTTC. Protein: CASSRKDGSYEQYF.

This chain links TRBV4-1 with TRBJ2-1; TRBD2 is a possible D gene (5 bases). CDR3 length: 14 residues. Germline V lookup: CDR1 MGHRA, CDR2 YSYEKL. V gave up 2 bases and J gave up 3 bases, with 8 bases separating them. The CDR3 bases are TGCGCCAGCAGCCAAAGCCGGGACTACAATGAGCAGTTCTTC. Its translation: CASSQSRDYNEQFF.

Remarks on this clone: This sample includes further DNA sequences coding for the same CDR3. The J gene is TRBJ1-3, the V gene TRBV18; D unclear. Germline V gene data show CDR1 as KGHSH and CDR2 as LQKENI. The V end was cut by 6 bases, the J end by 2 bases, with 5 bases between. The CDR3 extends over 12 amino acids. The CDR3 DNA is TGTGCCAGCTCGCCTCCTGGAAACACCATATATTTT. This sequence encodes CASSPPGNTIYF.

V and J are TRBV18 and TRBJ1-5; D gene ambiguous. This CDR3 has 15 amino acids. The germline gives CDR1 KGHSH, CDR2 LQKENI. Trimming pared 2 bases from V and 1 base from J, leaving 9 bases between. The CDR3 here is CASSPAPQSNQPQHF. DNA of the CDR3: TGTGCCAGCTCACCAGCGCCGCAGAGCAATCAGCCCCAGCATTTT.

Here the CDR3 DNA reads TGTGCCAGCAGTTCCTTGACAGGGGGCAGTGGCTACACCTTC. Translated, it gives CASSSLTGGSGYTF. V usage is TRBV27 and J usage is TRBJ1-2; TRBD1 aligns across 10 bases. The junction had 6 bases not matched to a gene; V was cut back by 4 bases and J by 7 bases. CDR1 is MNHEY and CDR2 is SMNVEV in the germline V gene (reference sequence). The CDR3 has 14 residues.

The chain carries TRBV15 and TRBJ1-5; 8 nucleotides match TRBD1. This CDR3 contains 16 residues. Germline CDR1 reads LNHNV; CDR2 reads YYDKDF (reference sequence). After removal of 1 base from V and 5 bases from J, the junction contained 7 bases not matched to a gene. The CDR3 bases are TGTGCCACCAGCAGAGGCGGGGGGACAGGCGATCAGCCCCAGCATTTT. Its translation is CATSRGGGTGDQPQHF.

The rearrangement uses TRBV5-1 and TRBJ2-7, with 7 positions matching TRBD2. V gave up 4 bases and J gave up 2 bases; unmatched junction bases: 6. Germline V lookup: CDR1 SGHRS, CDR2 YFSETQ. This CDR3 is 14 amino acids long. CDR3: CASSTRGDPYEQYF. CDR3 in DNA: TGCGCCAGCAGCACCCGGGGGGACCCCTACGAGCAGTACTTC.

The J gene is TRBJ1-5, the V gene TRBV28; D is unclear. Germline V gene sequence: CDR1 MDHEN, CDR2 SYDVKM. V was pared by 1 base and J by 3 bases, with 7 bases between. This CDR3 spans 14 amino acids. This chain's CDR3 is CASSLFMVNQPQHF. CDR3 nucleotide sequence: TGTGCCAGCAGTTTATTCATGGTCAATCAGCCCCAGCATTTT.

The chain uses TRBV28 and TRBJ1-4; the D is unclear. V dropped 7 bases and J dropped 4 bases, with 7 bases sitting between them. The length of the CDR3 is 12 residues. CDR1 is MDHEN and CDR2 is SYDVKM in the germline V gene. The CDR3 here is CASTSLNEKLFF. In DNA form, the CDR3 reads TGTGCCAGCACCAGTCTTAATGAAAAACTGTTTTTT.

Only one count was recorded for this clone. The V gene is TRBV28, the J gene TRBJ1-1; possible D gene TRBD1, 5 bases. Trimming stripped 6 bases from V and 5 bases from J, with 10 bases between. Germline CDR1 MDHEN, CDR2 SYDVKM. There are 12 residues in the CDR3. CDR3 in DNA: TGTGCCAGCAGGAAACGGGGGACTGAAGCTTTCTTT. It codes for CASRKRGTEAFF. Full variable domain (missing parts from reference TRBV28 and TRBJ1-1): DVKVTQSSRYLVKRTGEKVFLECVQDMDHENMFWYRQDPGLGLRLIYFSYDVKMKEKGDIPEGYSVSREKKERFSLILESASTNQTSMYLCASRKRGTEAFFGQGTRLTVV.

This clone was counted once. The chain uses TRBV7-2 and TRBJ2-1, with D possibly being TRBD2 (5 bases). This CDR3 contains 15 residues. Per germline, CDR1 SGHTA and CDR2 FQGNSA. V lost 3 bases and J 0 bases, leaving 9 bases between the germline ends. CDR3 in DNA: TGTGCCAGCAGCTTCGGGATGAGCTCCTACAATGAGCAGTTCTTC. This sequence encodes CASSFGMSSYNEQFF.

CDR3 sequence (DNA): TGTGCCAGCAGTTTGGAGGGACTAGCGGGAGGTCATCAGTTCTTC. This gives the protein CASSLEGLAGGHQFF. The chain uses TRBV28 and TRBJ2-1; the match to TRBD2 covers 15 bases. Germline V gene data show CDR1 as MDHEN and CDR2 as SYDVKM. The ends lost 3 bases at V and 13 bases at J; junction bases unmatched: 7. CDR3 length: 15 residues.

This chain connects TRBV27 to TRBJ2-2; perhaps TRBD1 as D (5 bases). Trimming cost V 4 bases and J 5 bases, with 11 bases left between them. Germline V CDR1 and CDR2: MNHEY, SMNVEV (reference sequence). The CDR3 is 14 residues long. The CDR3 is CASSSRQSTGELFF. CDR3 in DNA: TGTGCCAGCAGTTCCCGACAGTCGACCGGGGAGCTGTTTTTT.

This chain joins TRBV5-1 and TRBJ1-2, with a possible D match to TRBD1 (6 bases). CDR1 SGHRS and CDR2 YFSETQ come from the germline V gene. The CDR3 runs 13 residues. The V gene lost 4 bases and the J gene lost 3 bases, with 10 bases spanning the gap. Written as DNA, the CDR3 is TGCGCCAGCAGCCTCAGGGGCGACTATGGCTACACCTTC. Protein: CASSLRGDYGYTF.